This T cell receptor beta chain originates from a study of blood T cell repertoires in COVID-19. About the research overall: PBMCs, B-cell-depleted T cells, or T cells were the source of the cDNA or gDNA that made up the material.

The CDR3 has 14 residues. In germline, CDR1 is MGHRA, CDR2 YSYEKL. The V end was cut by 3 bases, the J end by 5 bases, with 13 bases between. Per the original data handling: Amplified reference gene primers provided the basis for estimating nucleated cell counts. The table came from immunoSEQ multiplex PCR; TCRdb's copy has only in-frame clones and leaves some out. That table is the source of V, J and clone size, and D and trimming were worked out from the DNA. The sample contains hundreds of thousands of clones, 88% of which appear only once. The chain uses TRBV4-1 and TRBJ2-5; the D gene is possibly TRBD2 (6 bases). This TCR was recovered from a woman aged 40 to 50 who had recovered from COVID-19. The sample taken for sequencing was peripheral blood. This CDR3 is CASSQERVKETQYF. CDR3 nucleotides: TGCGCCAGCAGCCAGGAGCGGGTTAAGGAGACCCAGTACTTC.